This TCR beta chain was sequenced in a study of cytomegalovirus exposure and HLA in healthy donors. This CDR3 contains 12 residues. The germline V gene encodes CDR1 SGDLS and CDR2 YYNGEE. V lost 3 bases and J 2 bases, leaving 4 bases between the germline ends. Primers included in the PCR were 60 Vbeta and 13 Jbeta primers. Using immunoSEQ multiplex PCR, the repertoire was profiled, and TCRdb retains in-frame clones only, with some absent. The table records more than 150,000 clones, about four fifths of them present only once. Study-wide findings and caveats: High sensitivity and specificity were reportedly achieved when the classifier diagnosed cytomegalovirus status. Fewer N-insertions than the 666-donor mean were reportedly shown by an Asian-associated ancestry cluster in a later analysis.

About this clone: Its antigen is unknown.

The sequence came from a woman in her forties or fifties in good health and CMV-seropositive. The V call is TRBV9, the J call TRBJ2-3, with D uncertain. Sequences were obtained from PBMCs. The CDR3 DNA is TGTGCCAGCAGCGCCGTCACAGATACGCAGTATTTT. Translating it yields CASSAVTDTQYF.